The 23 T cell receptor beta chains given below trace back to one sample, sequenced in a study of human T cells and chemical hapten exposure. Described time point: pre-sensitization, week 0. Sample treatment: therapeutic diphenylcyclopropenone sensitization with weekly scalp DPC. TCRdb ran MiXCR on the RACE reads and lists one entry per CDR3 protein. Here the sample spans under 200,000 distinct CDR3 sequences, 25% to 30% being singletons. Sequencing was performed on whole blood, taken in connection with sensitization to the hapten diphenylcyclopropenone (DPC). The receptors were sampled from a woman in her 30s with alopecia areata. Some clones in this sample may be carry-over from other donors' samples.

V usage is TRBV10-3 and J usage is TRBJ2-1; D may be TRBD1 (6 bases). V was cut by 8 bases and J by 0 bases, with 8 bases left in between. This CDR3 contains 13 residues. From germline, CDR1 is ENHRY and CDR2 SYGVKD. The CDR3 loop reads CAIGDTSYNEQFF. The CDR3 nucleotides are TGTGCCATCGGGGACACCTCCTACAATGAGCAGTTCTTC.

There are a few counts of this clonotype. The gene calls are TRBV5-1 and TRBJ1-4, with 7 positions matching TRBD1. The germline V gene has CDR1 SGHRS and CDR2 YFSETQ. J was trimmed by 10 bases and V by 2 bases; bases with no gene match: 2. This CDR3 spans 12 amino acids. As DNA, the CDR3 is TGCGCCAGCAGCTTAACAGGGGCAAAACTGTTTTTT. This sequence encodes CASSLTGAKLFF.

This clonotype turned up a few times. CDR3 sequence reads: CSVVQGGGYTF. The CDR3 DNA is TGCAGCGTTGTCCAGGGTGGCGGCTACACCTTC. This sequence joins TRBV29-1 and TRBJ1-2, with D possibly matching TRBD1 (5 bases). Between the trimmed V and J ends, which lost 4 bases and 8 bases, there was a span of 11 bases. The CDR3 totals 11 residues. Looked up from germline, CDR1 is SQVTM and CDR2 is ANQGSEA.

The rearrangement joins TRBV5-4 to TRBJ1-6, with 8 bases that match TRBD1. The ends lost 4 bases at V and 6 bases at J; junction bases unmatched: 15. The germline V gene encodes CDR1 SGHNT and CDR2 YYREEE (reference sequence). The CDR3 runs to 18 residues. The CDR3 nucleotides read TGTGCCAGCAGCGGGGGACTCCTAGGGGACAGGAGTAATTCACCCCTCCACTTT. Amino acid sequence: CASSGGLLGDRSNSPLHF.

V is TRBV7-2 and J is TRBJ2-3; tentative D call: TRBD2 (7 bases). The CDR3 has 18 residues. Trimming took off 2 bases at V and 3 bases at J, with 21 bases between the two ends. Germline lookup yields CDR1 SGHTA and CDR2 FQGNSA. CDR3 protein: CASSLQIRGGVLTDTQYF. CDR3 in DNA: TGTGCCAGCAGCTTACAAATTAGGGGGGGCGTTTTAACAGATACGCAGTATTTT.

This clonotype was seen only a few times. The V and J genes are TRBV9 and TRBJ1-6, with 9 bases identical to TRBD1. The germline gives CDR1 SGDLS, CDR2 YYNGEE. Trimming cost V 0 bases and J 6 bases; bases outside gene matches: 4. The CDR3 contains 16 residues. CDR3 in DNA: TGTGCCAGCAGCGTAGAAGCGACAGGGGGTAATTCACCCCTCCACTTT. The encoded protein is CASSVEATGGNSPLHF.

The chain employs TRBV7-6 and TRBJ1-3; D may be TRBD1 (5 bases). This CDR3 comprises 16 residues. Between the trimmed V and J ends, which lost 5 bases and 0 bases, there was a span of 14 bases. Germline-derived CDR1 and CDR2 are SGHVS and FNYEAQ. The CDR3 DNA reads as TGTGCCAGCAGCCCGCAGGACACCAGCTCTGGAAACACCATATATTTT. Amino acids: CASSPQDTSSGNTIYF.

This clonotype came up a few times. The chain joins TRBV5-1 to TRBJ1-1, with D unresolved. Trimming cost V 2 bases and J 1 base, with 3 bases left between them. CDR1 is SGHRS and CDR2 is YFSETQ in the germline V gene. The CDR3 totals 12 residues. The CDR3 DNA reads as TGCGCCAGCAGCTTCCAGAACACTGAAGCTTTCTTT. It codes for CASSFQNTEAFF. Together with reference TRBV5-1 and TRBJ1-1, the CDR3 gives the full variable domain: KAGVTQTPRYLIKTRGQQVTLSCSPISGHRSVSWYQQTPGQGLQFLFEYFSETQRNKGNFPGRFSGRQFSNSRSEMNVSTLELGDSALYLCASSFQNTEAFFGQGTRLTVV.

The rearrangement links TRBV15 to TRBJ1-1; D ambiguous. V lost 7 bases and J 0 bases, leaving 9 bases between the germline ends. The CDR3 is 13 amino acids. Germline lookup yields CDR1 LNHNV and CDR2 YYDKDF (reference sequence). This CDR3 is CATKQAMNTEAFF. The CDR3 nucleotides are TGTGCCACCAAGCAGGCCATGAACACTGAAGCTTTCTTT.

The rearrangement uses TRBV11-2 and TRBJ1-5, with D tentatively TRBD1 (6 bases). V was shortened by 7 bases and J by 2 bases, with 12 bases between the two germline ends. The CDR3 consists of 14 residues. Per germline, CDR1 SGHAT and CDR2 FQNNGV. This chain's CDR3 is CASTAGAGNQPQHF. The CDR3 nucleotides are TGTGCCAGCACCGCGGGGGCAGGCAATCAGCCCCAGCATTTT.

The CDR3 DNA follows: TGTGCCAGCAGTTACCCGACAGGAAGCTCTGGAAACACCATATATTTT. This gives the protein CASSYPTGSSGNTIYF. V usage is TRBV6-2 or TRBV6-3 and J usage is TRBJ1-3; the D gene is possibly TRBD1 (6 bases). Germline CDR1 and CDR2: MNHEY and SVGEGT. V lost 2 bases to trimming and J lost 0 bases, with 11 bases between them. The CDR3 consists of 16 residues.

The chain recombines TRBV11-2 with TRBJ1-6, with a weak D call TRBD1 (5 bases). V lost 4 bases to trimming and J lost 8 bases, with 18 bases between them. The CDR3 consists of 16 residues. The V gene's germline CDR1 is SGHAT and CDR2 FQNNGV. The CDR3 sequence: CASSSIKDGTDSPLHF. In nucleotides, the CDR3 is TGTGCCAGCAGCTCCATTAAGGATGGGACTGATTCACCCCTCCACTTT.

This chain connects TRBV3-1 to TRBJ2-1; D gene ambiguous. Between the trimmed V and J ends, which lost 4 bases and 7 bases, there was a span of 14 bases. Per germline, CDR1 LGHDT and CDR2 YNNKEL (reference sequence). The CDR3 has 14 residues. The CDR3: CASSRLSHSNEQFF. CDR3 DNA: TGTGCCAGCAGCCGCTTAAGTCACTCTAATGAGCAGTTCTTC.

This chain joins TRBV28 and TRBJ2-1, with a tentative D call TRBD2 (6 bases). CDR1 is MDHEN, CDR2 SYDVKM, per germline. V lost 11 bases and J lost 7, with 24 bases in between. There are 15 residues in the CDR3. This CDR3 reads CAGRHSGPGMNEQFF. Here the CDR3 DNA reads TGTGCCGGTCGCCATAGCGGTCCCGGGATGAATGAGCAGTTCTTC.

This clonotype was detected ten times or more. The gene calls are TRBV5-4 and TRBJ2-7, with D perhaps assigned TRBD1 or TRBD2 (5 bases each). CDR3 length: 15 amino acids. V lost 3 bases and J 1 base, leaving 14 bases between the germline ends. Germline loops: CDR1 SGHNT, CDR2 YYREEE (reference sequence). DNA of the CDR3: TGTGCCAGCAGCTCTTTGGGGGAAGGGTCCTACGAGCAGTACTTC. Its protein product is CASSSLGEGSYEQYF.

The rearrangement joins TRBV6-5 to TRBJ1-4; D is undetermined. Trimming stripped 6 bases from V and 7 bases from J, with 12 bases between. The germline CDR1 and CDR2 sequences are MNHEY and SVGAGI. This CDR3 is built from 13 residues. CDR3 region: CASSRERGEKLFF. DNA of the CDR3: TGTGCCAGCAGCCGCGAACGGGGTGAAAAACTGTTTTTT.

This clonotype has only a few counts. The chain recombines TRBV29-1 with TRBJ2-1, with no clear D. The CDR3 has 14 residues. The V and J ends lost 0 bases and 8 bases respectively, with 14 bases between them. Germline values: CDR1 SQVTM, CDR2 ANQGSEA. In DNA form, the CDR3 reads TGCAGCGTTGAAGATTGGAGTAAGGAAGATGAGCAGTTCTTC. Translation: CSVEDWSKEDEQFF.

CDR3 nucleotide sequence: TGTGCCATCAGTGGGGGAGAGGAAAAACTGTTTTTT. Translation: CAISGGEEKLFF. The chain couples TRBV10-3 to TRBJ1-4; D not resolved. V lost 4 bases, J lost 8 bases, and 8 bases lay in between. The CDR3 is 12 residues long. CDR1 and CDR2 from the germline V gene are ENHRY and SYGVKD.

In this sample, this clonotype turned up a few times. The chain uses TRBV20-1 and TRBJ2-7; 8 nucleotides agree with TRBD1. Germline CDR1 DFQATT, CDR2 SNEGSKA (reference sequence). The CDR3 consists of 15 residues. V lost 2 bases, J lost 3 bases, and 9 bases stayed unmatched. CDR3 residues: CSARSPGQAVYEQYF. In DNA, the CDR3 is TGCAGTGCTAGATCTCCGGGACAGGCGGTCTACGAGCAGTACTTC.

The V gene is TRBV6-1, the J gene TRBJ1-5; TRBD1 is a possible D gene (5 bases). Trimming pared 7 bases from V and 5 bases from J, leaving 12 bases between. CDR3 size: 13 residues. CDR1 and CDR2 (germline): MNHNS, SASEGT. CDR3 coding DNA: TGTGCCAGCATTGGTTTCAGGGATCAGCCCCAGCATTTT. Amino acids: CASIGFRDQPQHF.

This chain uses TRBV20-1 with TRBJ2-7, with TRBD2 matching 11 bases. Germline loops: CDR1 DFQATT, CDR2 SNEGSKA (reference sequence). J lost 2 bases, V lost 1 base, and 10 bases had no gene match. The CDR3 covers 17 residues. CDR3 loop: CSARGLAGGSSAYEQYF. CDR3 nucleotides: TGCAGTGCTAGAGGGTTAGCGGGAGGGAGTTCTGCCTACGAGCAGTACTTC.

The V and J genes are TRBV28 and TRBJ1-2; tentative D call: TRBD1 (6 bases). Trimming removed 2 bases at V and 1 base at J, with 8 bases between. The germline V gene encodes CDR1 MDHEN and CDR2 SYDVKM. The CDR3 runs 14 residues. CDR3: CASSLPGVNYGYTF. The CDR3, as DNA: TGTGCCAGCAGTTTACCAGGGGTTAACTATGGCTACACCTTC.

This clonotype was counted a few times. The chain is built from TRBV12-3 or TRBV12-4 and TRBJ1-1, with D perhaps matching TRBD1 (5 bases). Trimming took 6 bases from V and 1 from J, leaving 15 bases between them. The CDR3 totals 15 residues. The CDR3 bases are TGTGCCAGCAGCTCACTTCGAACAGGGAACACTGAAGCTTTCTTT. Amino acid sequence: CASSSLRTGNTEAFF.